This T cell receptor (beta chain) was sequenced during a study of radiotherapy plus CTLA-4 blockade in lung cancer. Study at large: There were objective responses in 15% to 20% of patients, and around 31% had disease control.

Treatment of patients with chemo-refractory metastatic non-small-cell lung cancer consisted of focal radiation plus CTLA-4 blockade with ipilimumab. Notes on this clone: As yet, its antigen is unknown.

Study findings and constraints: Blood TCR clones of tumor origin expanded after radiotherapy plus ipilimumab. Interferon-beta, together with early blood T cell clone dynamics, reportedly best predicted response.

TCRdb's table, derived via immunoSEQ multiplex PCR, lists solely in-frame clones and lacks some. This sample has about 85,000 clones, with 70% to 90% found just once. The specimen comprised peripheral blood, sampled from a patient treated with radiotherapy plus ipilimumab. This clonotype was obtained from a human donor with non-small cell lung cancer who had a partial response to radiotherapy plus ipilimumab.

CDR3 nucleotide sequence: TGTGCCTGGAGCCCGGGGGGGCACGGCTACACCTTC. This encodes CAWSPGGHGYTF. The V and J genes are TRBV30 and TRBJ1-2; the D gene is possibly TRBD1 (6 bases). The V gene lost 3 bases and the J gene lost 8 bases, with 13 bases spanning the gap. Per germline, CDR1 GTSNPN and CDR2 SVGIG (reference sequence). This CDR3 has 12 residues.